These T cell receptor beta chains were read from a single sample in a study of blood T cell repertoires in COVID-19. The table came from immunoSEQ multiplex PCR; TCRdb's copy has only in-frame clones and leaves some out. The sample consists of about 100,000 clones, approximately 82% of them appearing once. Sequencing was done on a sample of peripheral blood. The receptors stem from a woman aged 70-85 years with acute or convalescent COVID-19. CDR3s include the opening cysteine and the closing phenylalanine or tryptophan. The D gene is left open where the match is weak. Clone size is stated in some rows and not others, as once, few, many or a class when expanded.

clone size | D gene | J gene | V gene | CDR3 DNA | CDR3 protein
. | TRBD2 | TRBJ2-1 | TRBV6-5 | TGTGCCAGCAGTTACTCAGGGAGGGACTCCTACAATGAGCAGTTCTTC | CASSYSGRDSYNEQFF
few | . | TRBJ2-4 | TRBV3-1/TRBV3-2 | TGTGCCAGCAGCCAAGGTAGAAACATTCAGTACTTC | CASSQGRNIQYF
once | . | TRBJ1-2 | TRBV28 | TGTGCCAGCAGGAAGAGCGGGGTTTCGGGCTACACCTTC | CASRKSGVSGYTF
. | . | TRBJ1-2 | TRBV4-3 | TGCGCCAGCAGCCAAGAGGAGCGAGCTAACTATGGCTACACCTTC | CASSQEERANYGYTF
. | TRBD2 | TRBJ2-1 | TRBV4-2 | TGTGCCAGCAGCTCCCAGCGGGGGGGTTACAATGAGCAGTTCTTC | CASSSQRGGYNEQFF
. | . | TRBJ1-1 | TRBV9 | TGTGCCAGCAGCGTAGACAGGACTAGGACTGAAGCTTTCTTT | CASSVDRTRTEAFF
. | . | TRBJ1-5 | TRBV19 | TGTGCCAGTAGTATTTATGGTAGGAGGGATCAGCCCCAGCATTTT | CASSIYGRRDQPQHF
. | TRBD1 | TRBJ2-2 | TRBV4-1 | TGCGCCAGCAGCCATCCGGGACAGGGGGCTGCCGGGGAGCTGTTTTTT | CASSHPGQGAAGELFF
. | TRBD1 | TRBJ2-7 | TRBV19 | TGTGCCAGTAGTGGAGCATCTTCGGGACAGGGTTACGAGCAGTACTTC | CASSGASSGQGYEQYF
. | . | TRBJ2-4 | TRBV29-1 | TGCAGCGTTGAAGATCGACATCTAGCCAAAAACATTCAGTACTTC | CSVEDRHLAKNIQYF